This T cell receptor (beta chain) was recorded in a study of radiotherapy plus CTLA-4 blockade in lung cancer. Study overall: There were objective responses in 18% of patients, and more than 30% had disease control.

Findings of the study overall: Early clonal dynamics of blood T cells, together with interferon-beta, were reported as the best response predictor.

Patients had chemo-refractory metastatic non-small-cell lung cancer and received focal radiation plus CTLA-4 blockade that used ipilimumab. Details on this clone: Its antigen is not identified.

Sequencing was performed with immunoSEQ multiplex PCR; in TCRdb, only in-frame clones are kept and a portion is missing. Among tens of thousands of clones listed, roughly 86% were seen once. Germline CDR1 and CDR2: MNHEY and SVGAGI. The V and J ends lost 6 bases and 0 bases respectively, with 6 bases between them. The CDR3 has 13 amino acids. The source material was peripheral blood, sampled from a patient treated with radiotherapy plus ipilimumab. The sequence was collected from a human donor with non-small cell lung cancer whose response to radiotherapy plus ipilimumab could not be evaluated. The chain has TRBV6-5 and TRBJ1-3; D remains unclear. Here the CDR3 reads CASRRGSGNTIYF. Here the CDR3 DNA reads TGTGCCAGCAGGCGGGGCTCTGGAAACACCATATATTTT.